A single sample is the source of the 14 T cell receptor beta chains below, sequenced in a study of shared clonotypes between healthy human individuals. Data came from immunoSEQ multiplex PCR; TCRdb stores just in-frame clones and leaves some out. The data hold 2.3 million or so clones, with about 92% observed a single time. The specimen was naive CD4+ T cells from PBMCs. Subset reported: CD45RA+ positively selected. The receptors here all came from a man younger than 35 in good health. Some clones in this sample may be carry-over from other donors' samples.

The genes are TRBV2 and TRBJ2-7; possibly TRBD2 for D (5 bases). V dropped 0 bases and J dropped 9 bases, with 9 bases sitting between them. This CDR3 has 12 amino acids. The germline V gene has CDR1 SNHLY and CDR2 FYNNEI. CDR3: CASSEARGWQYF. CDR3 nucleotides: TGTGCCAGCAGTGAAGCGCGAGGGTGGCAGTACTTC.

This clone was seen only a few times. In nucleotides, the CDR3 is TGCGCCAGCAGCTTGAAAGGGAACAGCTATGGCTACACCTTC. It encodes CASSLKGNSYGYTF. The chain employs TRBV5-1 and TRBJ1-2; no clear D gene. CDR1 SGHRS and CDR2 YFSETQ come from the germline V gene. The CDR3 is 14 amino acids. The ends were cut back, 1 base at V and 4 bases at J, with 11 bases in the middle.

The CDR3 is CASSYYGQGSQPQHF. CDR3 nucleotide sequence: TGTGCCAGCAGTTACTATGGACAGGGAAGTCAGCCCCAGCATTTT. The chain combines TRBV6-6 with TRBJ1-5, with TRBD1 identical over 8 bases. V was clipped by 1 base and J by 6 bases; unmatched bases: 5. CDR3 size: 15 residues. Germline V gene lookup returns CDR1 MNHNY and CDR2 SVGAGI (reference sequence).

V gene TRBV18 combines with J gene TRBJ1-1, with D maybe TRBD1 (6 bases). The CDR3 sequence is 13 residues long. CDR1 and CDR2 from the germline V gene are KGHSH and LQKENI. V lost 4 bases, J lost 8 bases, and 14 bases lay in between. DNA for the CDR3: TGTGCCAGCTCACAGATACAGGGAGTGGAAGCTTTCTTT. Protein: CASSQIQGVEAFF.

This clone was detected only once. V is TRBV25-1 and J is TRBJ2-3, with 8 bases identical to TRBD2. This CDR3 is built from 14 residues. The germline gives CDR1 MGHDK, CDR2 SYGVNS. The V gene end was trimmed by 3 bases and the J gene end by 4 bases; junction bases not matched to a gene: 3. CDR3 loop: CASSDSGRPDTQYF. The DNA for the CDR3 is TGTGCCAGCAGTGACAGCGGGAGACCAGATACGCAGTATTTT.

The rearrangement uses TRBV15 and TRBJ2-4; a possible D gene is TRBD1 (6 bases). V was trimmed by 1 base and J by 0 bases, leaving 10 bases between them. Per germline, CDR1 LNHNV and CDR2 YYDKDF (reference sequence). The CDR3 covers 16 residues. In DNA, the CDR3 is TGTGCCACCAGCAGAGGGGACACCCCAGCCAAAAACATTCAGTACTTC. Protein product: CATSRGDTPAKNIQYF.

The CDR3 here is CASSEGNRRETQYF. CDR3 DNA: TGCGCCAGCAGCGAAGGTAACAGGAGGGAGACCCAGTACTTC. V usage is TRBV4-1 and J usage is TRBJ2-5; TRBD1 or TRBD2 may be the D gene (5 bases each). V lost 5 bases and J 5 bases, leaving 15 bases between the germline ends. Germline assignment: CDR1 MGHRA and CDR2 YSYEKL. The CDR3 is 14 amino acids.

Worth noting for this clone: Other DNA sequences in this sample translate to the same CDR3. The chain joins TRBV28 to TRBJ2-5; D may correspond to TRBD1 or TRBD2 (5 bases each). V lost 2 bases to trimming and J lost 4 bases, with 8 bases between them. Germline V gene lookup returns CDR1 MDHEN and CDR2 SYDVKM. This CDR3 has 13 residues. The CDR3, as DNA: TGTGCCAGCAGTTTAGGGGGAGTAGAGACCCAGTACTTC. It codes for CASSLGGVETQYF.

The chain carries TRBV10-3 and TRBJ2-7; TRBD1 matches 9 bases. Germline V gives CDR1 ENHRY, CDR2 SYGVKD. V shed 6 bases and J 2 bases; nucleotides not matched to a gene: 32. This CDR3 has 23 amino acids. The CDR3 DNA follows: TGTGCCATCAGCGACCAATTATCCCTCGTCCGGGACAGGGAAAGGCTATTGACCTACGAGCAGTACTTC. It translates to CAISDQLSLVRDRERLLTYEQYF.

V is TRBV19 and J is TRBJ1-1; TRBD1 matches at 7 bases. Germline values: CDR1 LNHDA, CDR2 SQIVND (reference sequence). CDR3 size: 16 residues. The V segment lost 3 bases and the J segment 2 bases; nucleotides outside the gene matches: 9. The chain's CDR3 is CASSIPGQIFNTEAFF. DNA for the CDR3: TGTGCCAGTAGTATCCCGGGACAGATATTTAACACTGAAGCTTTCTTT.

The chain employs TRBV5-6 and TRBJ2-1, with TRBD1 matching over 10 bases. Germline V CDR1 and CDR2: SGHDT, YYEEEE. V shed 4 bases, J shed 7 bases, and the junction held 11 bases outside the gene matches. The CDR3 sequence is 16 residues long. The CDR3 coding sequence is TGTGCCAGCAGCCCACCTCCGGGACAGGGGCTAAATGAGCAGTTCTTC. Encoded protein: CASSPPPGQGLNEQFF.

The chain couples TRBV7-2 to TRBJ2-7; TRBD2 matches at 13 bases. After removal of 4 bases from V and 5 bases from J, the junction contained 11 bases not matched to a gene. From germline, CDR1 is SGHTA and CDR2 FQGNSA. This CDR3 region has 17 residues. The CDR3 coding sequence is TGTGCCAGCAGCTCAACTAGCGGGAGGGCCTCTGGCCACGAGCAGTACTTC. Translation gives CASSSTSGRASGHEQYF.

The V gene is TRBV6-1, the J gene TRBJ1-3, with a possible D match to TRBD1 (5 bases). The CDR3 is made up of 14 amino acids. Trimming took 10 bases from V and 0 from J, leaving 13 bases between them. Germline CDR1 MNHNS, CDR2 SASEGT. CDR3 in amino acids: CATGRGDSGNTIYF. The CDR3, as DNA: TGTGCCACGGGTAGGGGAGACTCTGGAAACACCATATATTTT.

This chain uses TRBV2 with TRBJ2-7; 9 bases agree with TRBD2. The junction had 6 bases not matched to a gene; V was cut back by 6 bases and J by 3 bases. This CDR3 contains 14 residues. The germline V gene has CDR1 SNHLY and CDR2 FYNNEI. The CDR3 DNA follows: TGTGCCAGCAGGAGGGGGACTAGCAGCTACGAGCAGTACTTC. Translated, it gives CASRRGTSSYEQYF.